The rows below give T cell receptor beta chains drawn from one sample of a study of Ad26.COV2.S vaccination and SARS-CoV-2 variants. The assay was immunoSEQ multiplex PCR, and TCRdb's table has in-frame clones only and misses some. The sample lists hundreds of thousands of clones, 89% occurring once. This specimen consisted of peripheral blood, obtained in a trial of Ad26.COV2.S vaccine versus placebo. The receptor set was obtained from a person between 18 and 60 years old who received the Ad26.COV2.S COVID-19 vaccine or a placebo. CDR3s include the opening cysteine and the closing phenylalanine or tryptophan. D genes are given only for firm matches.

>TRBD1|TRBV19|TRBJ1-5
CASRGTGAVILHSNQPQHF
TGTGCCAGTCGGGGGACAGGGGCCGTGATCCTTCATAGCAATCAGCCCCAGCATTTT
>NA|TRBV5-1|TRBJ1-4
CASSRELGQGGEKLFF
TGCGCCAGCAGCCGGGAGTTGGGGCAGGGCGGCGAAAAACTGTTTTTT
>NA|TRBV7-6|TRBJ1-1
CASSNLTGPGAFF
TGTGCCAGCAGTAATCTCACGGGACCGGGGGCTTTCTTT
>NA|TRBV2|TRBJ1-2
CASNPGGRWGYTF
TGTGCCAGCAATCCGGGGGGCCGATGGGGCTACACCTTC
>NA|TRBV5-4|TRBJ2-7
CASSRTAGYEQYF
TGTGCCAGCAGCCGGACTGCTGGCTACGAGCAGTACTTC
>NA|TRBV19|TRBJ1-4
CASSSYRDEKLFF
TGTGCCAGTAGTTCCTACAGGGATGAAAAACTGTTTTTT
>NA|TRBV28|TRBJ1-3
CASSSTRGRGGNTIYF
TGTGCCAGCAGTTCAACGAGGGGTCGGGGTGGAAACACCATATATTTT
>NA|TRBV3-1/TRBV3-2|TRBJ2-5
CASKTRTDRETQYF
TGTGCCAGCAAAACTCGGACAGATCGAGAGACCCAGTACTTC
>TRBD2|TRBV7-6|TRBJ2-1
CASTLGGREGRNEQFF
TGTGCCAGCACCCTAGGGGGGCGGGAGGGCCGCAATGAGCAGTTCTTC
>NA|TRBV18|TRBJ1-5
CASSPIGGSNQPQHF
TGTGCCAGCTCACCAATCGGGGGAAGCAATCAGCCCCAGCATTTT
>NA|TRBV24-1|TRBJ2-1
CATSDLHLAYNEQFF
TGTGCCACCAGTGATTTGCATCTGGCTTACAATGAGCAGTTCTTC
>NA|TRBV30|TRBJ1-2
CAWISVGAQVQPRNYGYTF
TGTGCCTGGATCTCGGTTGGGGCGCAGGTTCAACCCCGCAACTATGGCTACACCTTC
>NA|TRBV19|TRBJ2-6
CASHPHSGANVLTF
TGTGCCTCCCATCCCCACTCTGGGGCCAACGTCCTGACTTTC
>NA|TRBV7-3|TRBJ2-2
CASSLGTGELFF
TGTGCCAGCAGCTTAGGCACCGGGGAGCTGTTTTTT
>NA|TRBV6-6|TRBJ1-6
CASSSRPNSYNSPLHF
TGTGCCAGCAGTTCCCGACCAAACTCCTATAATTCACCCCTCCACTTT